One TCR beta chain is described in this entry. In the study's own analysis: Quantification of nucleated cells was approximated via reference gene primer amplification. Sequencing used immunoSEQ multiplex PCR; TCRdb keeps in-frame clones, though not all of them. The V and J calls and clone size are taken from that table; D and trimming were inferred from the DNA. This sample carries 100,000 or so clones, more than 70% of them seen once, and the ten largest clones take approximately 12%. These data are taken from a study of blood T cell repertoires in COVID-19. In the study overall: The analysed material was cDNA or gDNA that came from T cells, B-cell-depleted T cells, or PBMCs.

This receptor was obtained from a woman between 55 and 75 years old in a cohort sampled during active or convalescent COVID-19. The sequenced sample was peripheral blood.

CDR3 sequence (DNA): TGTGCCAGCAGCTTACAGGGGGCAGGAGAGACCCAGTACTTC. Protein: CASSLQGAGETQYF. V usage is TRBV7-8 and J usage is TRBJ2-5, with 8 bases lining up with TRBD1. The CDR3 has 14 residues. Per germline, CDR1 SGHVS and CDR2 FQNEAQ. Germline trimming cut 2 bases from V and 4 bases from J; bases unmatched to any gene: 3.